This TCR beta chain derives from a study of blood T cell repertoires in COVID-19. Study information: Samples of COVID-19 (acute and convalescent) were obtained from the United States, Italy and Spain. PBMCs, B-cell-depleted T cells, or T cells provided the cDNA or gDNA that made up the material.

This clone was detected once. The authors' processing: Quantification of nucleated cells was approximated via reference gene primer amplification. Produced via immunoSEQ multiplex PCR; TCRdb's table is partial and in-frame only. That table gives V, J and clone size, and the DNA gave D and trimming. Of about 120,000 clones in the sample, just under 90% were seen once. This CDR3 contains 15 residues. V gene TRBV21-1 combines with J gene TRBJ2-7; the table assigns TRBD2, which was not confirmed against the DNA. TRBV21-1 is described as a pseudogene. The TCR comes from a woman aged 45-65 years with acute or convalescent COVID-19. The sequencing sample was made of peripheral blood. DNA for the CDR3: TGTGCCGGAAGACGACTAGCGGGAGATCGCTACGAGCAGTACTTC. This translates into CAGRRLAGDRYEQYF.